A selection of T cell receptor beta chains follows, all from one sample in a study of beta chain features in type 1 diabetes. Only in-frame clones appear in the TCRdb table, and some are missing; sequencing was by immunoSEQ multiplex PCR. The sample has 250,000 to 350,000 clones, about 13% seen once; the top ten hold about 0.017%. The source material was naive CD4+ T cells from blood. These receptor sequences come from a man in his thirties or forties with type 1 diabetes. Both conserved end residues are part of each CDR3. Only some rows state a clone size, as once, few, many or a class for expanded clones.

TRBJ2-7 | TRBV5-1 | few | CASSLSRTSGTYEQYF
TRBJ2-7 | TRBV19 | - | CASSIAAGANHEQYF
TRBJ2-5 | TRBV19 | few | CASRRGTEQETQYF
TRBJ2-1 | TRBV7-2 | - | CASSLGLAGDNEQFF
TRBJ2-3 | TRBV28 | - | CASSLTDTQYF
TRBJ2-3 | TRBV7-6 | - | CASSLTPSTDTQYF
TRBJ1-5 | TRBV7-2 | - | CASSLLLAQPQHF
TRBJ1-1 | TRBV9 | few | CASSATGGNTEAFF
TRBJ1-2 | TRBV28 | few | CASSLAINYGYTF
TRBJ2-3 | TRBV7-2 | few | CASSAGTSGSAFSDTQYF
TRBJ2-1 | TRBV5-4 | - | CASSQDRSSYNEQFF
TRBJ2-3 | TRBV30 | - | CAWSVSPRGTDTQYF
TRBJ1-5 | TRBV27 | - | CASSFGQGASQPQHF
TRBJ2-7 | TRBV28 | - | CASSFPTGGRQYF
TRBJ2-2 | TRBV7-8 | few | CASSLNFGVRGTNTGELFF
TRBJ1-1 | TRBV7-9 | - | CAAVLMGRNTEAFF
TRBJ2-1 | TRBV4-3 | - | CASSQPSGATYNEQFF
TRBJ2-1 | TRBV5-1 | - | CASSLFRTSGSSYNEQFF
TRBJ1-5 | TRBV2 | few | CASSATGRNQPQHF
TRBJ1-1 | TRBV19 | - | CASTPRGGNTEAFF
TRBJ2-1 | TRBV5-1 | - | CASSLGAGGFSEQFF
TRBJ2-3 | TRBV6-5 | few | CASSYSGTSVTDTQYF
TRBJ2-7 | TRBV2 | few | CASSGGQGWHEQYF
TRBJ2-1 | TRBV19 | - | CASRTHGTSGFEQFF
TRBJ2-1 | TRBV9 | few | CASSVRGVHNEQFF
TRBJ1-1 | TRBV27 | - | CASSLWGVPEAFF
TRBJ1-1 | TRBV6-1 | - | CASSGIGTGEGGTEAFF
TRBJ2-7 | TRBV2 | few | CASSEAGTGGINEQYF
TRBJ2-3 | TRBV28 | - | CASSLRLAGGGREYF
TRBJ1-1 | TRBV14 | few | CASSQHAGLRLNTEAFF
TRBJ1-5 | TRBV30 | - | CAWSVLSGGGSQPQHF
TRBJ2-1 | TRBV10-3 | few | CAISPSGDPYNEQFF
TRBJ2-7 | TRBV27 | - | CASSLSGTGSTEQYF
TRBJ1-2 | TRBV5-4 | - | CASSFDRPYGYTF
TRBJ2-3 | TRBV30 | - | CAWSILAGGLDTQYF
TRBJ1-5 | TRBV5-4 | - | CASSSGTGGRNQPQHF
TRBJ1-4 | TRBV11-2 | - | CASRQRATNEKLFF